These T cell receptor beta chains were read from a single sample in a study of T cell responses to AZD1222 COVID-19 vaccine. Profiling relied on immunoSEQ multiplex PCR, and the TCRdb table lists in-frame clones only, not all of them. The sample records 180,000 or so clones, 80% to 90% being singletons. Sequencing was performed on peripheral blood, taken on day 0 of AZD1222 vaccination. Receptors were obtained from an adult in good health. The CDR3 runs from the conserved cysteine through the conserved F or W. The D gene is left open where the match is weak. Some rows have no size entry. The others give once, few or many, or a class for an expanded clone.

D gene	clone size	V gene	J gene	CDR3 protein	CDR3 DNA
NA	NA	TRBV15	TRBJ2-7	CATSRDFRQWEQYF	TGTGCCACCAGCAGAGATTTTCGGCAGTGGGAGCAGTACTTC
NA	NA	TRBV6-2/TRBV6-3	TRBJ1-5	CASSYSGVGHRSNQPQHF	TGTGCCAGCAGTTACAGTGGGGTCGGCCACCGAAGCAATCAGCCCCAGCATTTT
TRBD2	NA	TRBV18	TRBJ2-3	CASSPRAGGPGTDTQYF	TGTGCCAGCTCACCGAGAGCGGGGGGGCCGGGGACAGATACGCAGTATTTT
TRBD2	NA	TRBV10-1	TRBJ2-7	CASSHGLASEQYF	TGCGCCAGCAGTCACGGACTAGCAAGCGAGCAGTACTTC
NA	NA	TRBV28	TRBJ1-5	CASSLLPQGKGNQPQHF	TGTGCCAGCAGTTTACTTCCTCAGGGGAAGGGGAATCAGCCCCAGCATTTT
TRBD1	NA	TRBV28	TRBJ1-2	CASSSLGQGGPFYGYTF	TGTGCCAGCAGTTCTTTGGGACAGGGAGGTCCCTTTTATGGCTACACCTTC
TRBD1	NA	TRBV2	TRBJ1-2	CASSRTGGNYGYTF	TGTGCCAGCAGTCGGACAGGGGGGAACTATGGCTACACCTTC
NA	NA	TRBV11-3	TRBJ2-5	CASSLGGPGFKETQYF	TGTGCCAGCAGCTTAGGGGGTCCAGGGTTTAAAGAGACCCAGTACTTC
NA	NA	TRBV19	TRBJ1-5	CASSIGWRRASNQPQHF	TGTGCCAGTAGTATCGGGTGGAGGAGGGCAAGCAATCAGCCCCAGCATTTT
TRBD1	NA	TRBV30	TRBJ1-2	CAWSALGTAIYGYTF	TGTGCCTGGAGTGCTCTCGGGACAGCGATTTATGGCTACACCTTC
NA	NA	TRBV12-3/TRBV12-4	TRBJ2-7	CASSLFGGEQYF	TGTGCCAGCAGTTTATTCGGTGGGGAGCAGTACTTC
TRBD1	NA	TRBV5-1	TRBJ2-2	CASSFRDSANTGELFF	TGCGCCAGCAGCTTCCGGGACAGCGCGAACACCGGGGAGCTGTTTTTT
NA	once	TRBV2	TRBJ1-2	CASSITNSGGSGYTF	TGTGCCAGCTCGATAACTAATAGCGGGGGAAGTGGCTACACCTTC
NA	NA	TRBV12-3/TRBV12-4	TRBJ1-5	CASRATGGWPQHF	TGTGCCAGCAGAGCCACAGGCGGGTGGCCCCAGCATTTT
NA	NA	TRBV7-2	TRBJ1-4	CASSLAGGGPNEKLFF	TGTGCCAGCAGCTTAGCGGGTGGAGGGCCTAATGAAAAACTGTTTTTT
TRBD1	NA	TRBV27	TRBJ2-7	CASSLRTGYEQYF	TGTGCCAGCAGTCTCCGGACAGGCTACGAGCAGTACTTC
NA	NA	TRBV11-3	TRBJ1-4	CASSPTTSTNEKLFF	TGTGCCAGCAGCCCCACTACCTCAACTAATGAAAAACTGTTTTTT
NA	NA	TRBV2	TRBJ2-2	CASGRGVETGELFF	TGTGCCAGCGGCAGGGGAGTAGAGACCGGGGAGCTGTTTTTT
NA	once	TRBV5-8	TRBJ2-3	CASSLDSGTDTQYF	TGTGCCAGCAGCTTGGACAGTGGAACAGATACGCAGTATTTT
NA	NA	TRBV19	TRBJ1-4	CASSLLTGTANEKLFF	TGTGCCAGTAGTCTGCTCACCGGGACGGCGAATGAAAAACTGTTTTTT
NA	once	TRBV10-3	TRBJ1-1	CAISSTGNTEAFF	TGTGCCATCAGTTCGACAGGGAACACTGAAGCTTTCTTT
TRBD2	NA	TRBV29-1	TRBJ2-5	CSPRLAGGQETQYF	TGCAGCCCCCGACTAGCGGGGGGGCAAGAGACCCAGTACTTC
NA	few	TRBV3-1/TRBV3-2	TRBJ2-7	CASSQVKAGEQYF	TGTGCCAGCAGCCAAGTCAAGGCGGGGGAGCAGTACTTC
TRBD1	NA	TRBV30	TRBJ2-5	CAWSAGQGGAKTQYF	TGTGCCTGGAGTGCGGGACAGGGGGGCGCAAAGACCCAGTACTTC
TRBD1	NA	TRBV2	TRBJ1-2	CASPGGMGHGYTF	TGTGCCAGCCCAGGGGGTATGGGGCATGGCTACACCTTC
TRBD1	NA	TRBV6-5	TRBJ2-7	CASRGQGTYEQYF	TGTGCCAGCCGGGGACAGGGGACCTACGAGCAGTACTTC
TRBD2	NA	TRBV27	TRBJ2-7	CASSPRTSGDEQYF	TGTGCCAGCAGTCCGAGGACTAGCGGGGACGAGCAGTACTTC
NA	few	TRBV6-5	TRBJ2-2	CASRSTGELFF	TGTGCCAGCAGATCTACCGGGGAGCTGTTTTTT
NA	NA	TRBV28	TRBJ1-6	CASRVTRGRSPLHF	TGTGCCAGCAGAGTAACCAGGGGAAGGTCACCCCTCCACTTT
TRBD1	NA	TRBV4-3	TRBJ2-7	CASSPQQGAYEQYF	TGCGCCAGCAGCCCCCAACAGGGGGCCTACGAGCAGTACTTC
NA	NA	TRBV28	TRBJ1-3	CASSPSGNTIYF	TGTGCCAGCAGTCCATCCGGTAACACCATATATTTT
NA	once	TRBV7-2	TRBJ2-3	CASSPPSTRDTQYF	TGTGCCAGCAGCCCGCCTTCCACTAGGGATACGCAGTATTTT
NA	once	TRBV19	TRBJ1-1	CASSALTANTEAFF	TGTGCCAGTAGTGCCCTTACAGCGAACACTGAAGCTTTCTTT
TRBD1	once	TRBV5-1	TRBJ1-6	CASSPKIQGAGNSPLHF	TGCGCCAGCAGCCCAAAAATACAGGGGGCGGGCAATTCACCCCTCCACTTT
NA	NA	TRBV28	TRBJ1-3	CASSQGLLNTIYF	TGTGCCAGCAGTCAGGGACTCCTAAACACCATATATTTT